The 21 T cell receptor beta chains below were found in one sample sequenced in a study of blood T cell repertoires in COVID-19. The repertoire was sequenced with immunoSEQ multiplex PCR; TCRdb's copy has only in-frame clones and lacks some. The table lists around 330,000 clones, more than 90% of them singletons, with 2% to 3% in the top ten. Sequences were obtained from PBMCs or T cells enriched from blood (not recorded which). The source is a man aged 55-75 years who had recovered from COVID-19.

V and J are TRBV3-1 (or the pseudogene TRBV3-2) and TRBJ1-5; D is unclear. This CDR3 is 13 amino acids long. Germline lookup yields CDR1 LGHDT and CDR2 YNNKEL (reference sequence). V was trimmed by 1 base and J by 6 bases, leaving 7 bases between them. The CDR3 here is CASSQVAGQPQHF. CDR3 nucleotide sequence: TGTGCCAGCAGCCAAGTTGCCGGTCAGCCCCAGCATTTT.

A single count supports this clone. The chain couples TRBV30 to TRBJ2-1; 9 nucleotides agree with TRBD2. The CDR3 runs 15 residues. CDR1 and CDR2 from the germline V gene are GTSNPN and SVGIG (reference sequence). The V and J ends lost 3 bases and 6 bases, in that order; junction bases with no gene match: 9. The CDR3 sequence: CAWRVAGVALNEQFF. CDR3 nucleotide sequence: TGTGCCTGGAGGGTAGCGGGGGTTGCCCTCAATGAGCAGTTCTTC.

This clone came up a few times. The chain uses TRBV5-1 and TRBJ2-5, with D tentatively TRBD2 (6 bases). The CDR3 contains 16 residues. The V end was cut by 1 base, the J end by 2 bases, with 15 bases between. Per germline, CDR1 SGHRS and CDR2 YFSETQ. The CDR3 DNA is TGCGCCAGCAGCTTGTGGGGATCGGAGGGACAAGAGACCCAGTACTTC. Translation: CASSLWGSEGQETQYF.

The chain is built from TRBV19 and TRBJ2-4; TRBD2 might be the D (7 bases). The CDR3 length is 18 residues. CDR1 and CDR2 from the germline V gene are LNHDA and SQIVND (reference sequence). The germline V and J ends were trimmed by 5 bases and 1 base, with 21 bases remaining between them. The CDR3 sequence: CASSLRGGSTSAKNIQYF. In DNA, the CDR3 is TGTGCCAGTAGTCTCCGCGGGGGCTCCACAAGCGCCAAAAACATTCAGTACTTC. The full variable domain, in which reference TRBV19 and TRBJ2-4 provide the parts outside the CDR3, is DGGITQSPKYLFRKEGQNVTLSCEQNLNHDAMYWYRQDPGQGLRLIYYSQIVNDFQKGDIAEGYSVSREKKESFPLTVTSAQKNPTAFYLCASSLRGGSTSAKNIQYFGAGTRLSVL.

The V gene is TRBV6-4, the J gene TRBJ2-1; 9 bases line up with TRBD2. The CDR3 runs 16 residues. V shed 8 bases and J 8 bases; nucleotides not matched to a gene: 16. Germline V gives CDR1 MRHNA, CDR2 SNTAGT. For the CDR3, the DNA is TGTGCCAGCGCTAAAGGACCTAGCGGGATAGTTGATGAGCAGTTCTTC. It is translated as CASAKGPSGIVDEQFF.

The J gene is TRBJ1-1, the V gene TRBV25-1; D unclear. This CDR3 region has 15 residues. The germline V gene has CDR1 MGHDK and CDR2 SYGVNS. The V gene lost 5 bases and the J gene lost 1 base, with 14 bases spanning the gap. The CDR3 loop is CASSLALSGNTEAFF. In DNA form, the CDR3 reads TGTGCCAGCAGTCTTGCGTTATCGGGGAACACTGAAGCTTTCTTT.

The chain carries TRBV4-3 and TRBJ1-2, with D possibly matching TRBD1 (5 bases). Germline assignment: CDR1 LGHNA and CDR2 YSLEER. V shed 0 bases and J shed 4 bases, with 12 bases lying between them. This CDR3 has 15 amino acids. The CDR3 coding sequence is TGCGCCAGCAGCCAAGAGGCGGGGGTTAGCTATGGCTACACCTTC. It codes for CASSQEAGVSYGYTF.

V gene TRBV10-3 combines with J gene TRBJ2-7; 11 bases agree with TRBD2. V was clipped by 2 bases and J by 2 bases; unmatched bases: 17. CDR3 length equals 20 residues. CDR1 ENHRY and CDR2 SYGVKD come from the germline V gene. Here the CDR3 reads CAISEPQGLAEAERPYEQYF. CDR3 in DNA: TGTGCCATCAGTGAGCCACAGGGACTAGCGGAAGCCGAGCGTCCCTACGAGCAGTACTTC.

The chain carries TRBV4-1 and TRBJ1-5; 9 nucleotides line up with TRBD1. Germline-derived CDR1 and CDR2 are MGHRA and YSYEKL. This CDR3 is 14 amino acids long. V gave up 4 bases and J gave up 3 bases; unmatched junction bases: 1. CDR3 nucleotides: TGCGCCAGCAGCCCACAGGGGGCCAATCAGCCCCAGCATTTT. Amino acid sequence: CASSPQGANQPQHF.

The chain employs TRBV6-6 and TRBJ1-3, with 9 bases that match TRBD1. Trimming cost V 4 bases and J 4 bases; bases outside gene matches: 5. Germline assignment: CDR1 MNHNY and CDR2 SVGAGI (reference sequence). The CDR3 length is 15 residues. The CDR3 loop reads CASSSSGQGGNTIYF. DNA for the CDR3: TGTGCCAGCAGTTCGTCAGGACAGGGGGGAAACACCATATATTTT.

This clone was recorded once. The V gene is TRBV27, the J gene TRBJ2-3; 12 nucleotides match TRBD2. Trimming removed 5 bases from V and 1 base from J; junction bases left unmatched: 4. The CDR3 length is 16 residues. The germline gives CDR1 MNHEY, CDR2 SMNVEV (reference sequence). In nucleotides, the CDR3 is TGTGCCAGCAGTCCATGGACTAGCGGGGGCACAGATACGCAGTATTTT. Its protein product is CASSPWTSGGTDTQYF.

This CDR3 is CASSVGGGKDTQYF. The CDR3 coding sequence is TGTGCCAGCAGCGTCGGGGGAGGGAAAGATACGCAGTATTTT. The chain is built from TRBV9 and TRBJ2-3; 7 positions agree with TRBD2. V trimming: 2 bases; J trimming: 5 bases; junction bases outside the gene matches: 5. There are 14 residues in the CDR3. CDR1 SGDLS and CDR2 YYNGEE come from the germline V gene.

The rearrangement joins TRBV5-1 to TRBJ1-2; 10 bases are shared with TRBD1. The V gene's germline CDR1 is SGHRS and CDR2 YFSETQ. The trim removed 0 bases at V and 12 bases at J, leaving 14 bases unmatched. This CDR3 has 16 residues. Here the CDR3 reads CASSLGPGTGDGRHTF. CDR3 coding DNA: TGCGCCAGCAGCTTGGGTCCCGGGACAGGGGACGGCCGCCACACCTTC. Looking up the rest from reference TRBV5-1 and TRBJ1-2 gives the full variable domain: KAGVTQTPRYLIKTRGQQVTLSCSPISGHRSVSWYQQTPGQGLQFLFEYFSETQRNKGNFPGRFSGRQFSNSRSEMNVSTLELGDSALYLCASSLGPGTGDGRHTFGSGTRLTVV.

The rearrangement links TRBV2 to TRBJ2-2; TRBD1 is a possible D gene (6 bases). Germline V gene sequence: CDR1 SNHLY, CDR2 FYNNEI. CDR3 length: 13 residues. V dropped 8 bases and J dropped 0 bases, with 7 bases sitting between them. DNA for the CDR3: TGTGCCAGCGACAGGACGAACACCGGGGAGCTGTTTTTT. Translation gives CASDRTNTGELFF.

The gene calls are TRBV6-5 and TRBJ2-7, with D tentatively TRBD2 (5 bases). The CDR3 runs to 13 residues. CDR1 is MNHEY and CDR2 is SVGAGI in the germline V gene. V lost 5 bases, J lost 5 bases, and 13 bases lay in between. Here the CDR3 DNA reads TGTGCCAGCAGTCCACGGGGAATCCACGAGCAGTACTTC. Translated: CASSPRGIHEQYF.

Here the CDR3 reads CASSSPPRGSEKLFF. CDR3 bases: TGTGCCAGCAGCTCACCTCCAAGGGGGAGTGAAAAACTGTTTTTT. The chain has TRBV5-5 and TRBJ1-4, with D possibly TRBD1 on 6 matching bases. Germline CDR1 is SGHKS and CDR2 is YYEKEE (reference sequence). Trimming took off 3 bases at V and 7 bases at J, with 16 bases between the two ends. The CDR3 has 15 residues.

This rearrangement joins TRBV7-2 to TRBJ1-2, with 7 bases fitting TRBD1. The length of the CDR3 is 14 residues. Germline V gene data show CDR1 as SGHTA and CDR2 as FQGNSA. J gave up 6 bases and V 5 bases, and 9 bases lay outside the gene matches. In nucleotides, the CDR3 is TGTGCCAGCAGCACGCATCTAACAGGGGATGGCTACACCTTC. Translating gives CASSTHLTGDGYTF.

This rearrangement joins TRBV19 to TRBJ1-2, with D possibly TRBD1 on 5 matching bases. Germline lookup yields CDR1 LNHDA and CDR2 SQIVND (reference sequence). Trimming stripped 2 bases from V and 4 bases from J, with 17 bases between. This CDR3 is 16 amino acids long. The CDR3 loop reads CASSITPSRDTYGYTF. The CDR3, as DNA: TGTGCCAGTAGTATAACCCCGAGCAGGGATACCTATGGCTACACCTTC.

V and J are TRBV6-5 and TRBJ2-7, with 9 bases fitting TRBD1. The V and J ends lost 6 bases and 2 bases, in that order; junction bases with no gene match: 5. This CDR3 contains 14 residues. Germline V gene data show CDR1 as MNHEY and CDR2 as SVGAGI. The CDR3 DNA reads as TGTGCCAGCAGCCGGACAGGGGATCCCTACGAGCAGTACTTC. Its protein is CASSRTGDPYEQYF.

The CDR3 bases are TGTGCCAGCAGCCAAGGGTCGGCAGGGGGCTATGGCTACACCTTC. It encodes CASSQGSAGGYGYTF. The chain has TRBV3-1 (or the pseudogene TRBV3-2) and TRBJ1-2; 7 bases line up with TRBD1. CDR3 length: 15 residues. Germline assignment: CDR1 LGHDT and CDR2 YNNKEL (reference sequence). Trimming cost V 1 base and J 4 bases; bases outside gene matches: 6.

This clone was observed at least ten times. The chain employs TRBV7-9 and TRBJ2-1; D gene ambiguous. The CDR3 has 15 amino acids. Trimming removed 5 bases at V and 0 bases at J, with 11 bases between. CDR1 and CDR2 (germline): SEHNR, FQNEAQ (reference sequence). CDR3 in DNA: TGTGCCAGCAGCACTAACCATCGCTCCTACAATGAGCAGTTCTTC. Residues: CASSTNHRSYNEQFF.